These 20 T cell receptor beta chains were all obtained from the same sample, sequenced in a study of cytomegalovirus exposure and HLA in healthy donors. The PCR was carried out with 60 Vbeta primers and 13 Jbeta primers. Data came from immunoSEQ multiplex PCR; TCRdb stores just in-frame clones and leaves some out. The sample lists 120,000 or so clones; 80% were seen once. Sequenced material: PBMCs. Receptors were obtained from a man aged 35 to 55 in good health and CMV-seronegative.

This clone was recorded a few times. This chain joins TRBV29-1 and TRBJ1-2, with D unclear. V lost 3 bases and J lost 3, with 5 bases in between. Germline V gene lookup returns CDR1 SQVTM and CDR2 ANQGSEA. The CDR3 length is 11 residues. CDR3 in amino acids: CSVDGDYGYTF. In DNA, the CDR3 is TGCAGCGTTGACGGGGACTATGGCTACACCTTC.

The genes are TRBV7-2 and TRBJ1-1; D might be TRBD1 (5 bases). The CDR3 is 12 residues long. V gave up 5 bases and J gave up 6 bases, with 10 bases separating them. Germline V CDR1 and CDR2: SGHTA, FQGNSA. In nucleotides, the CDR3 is TGTGCCAGCAGCCCTGCGGGGCCTGAAGCTTTCTTT. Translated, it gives CASSPAGPEAFF. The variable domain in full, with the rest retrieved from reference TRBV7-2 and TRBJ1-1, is GAGVSQSPSNKVTEKGKDVELRCDPISGHTALYWYRQSLGQGLEFLIYFQGNSAPDKSGLPSDRFSAERTGGSVSTLTIQRTQQEDSAVYLCASSPAGPEAFFGQGTRLTVV.

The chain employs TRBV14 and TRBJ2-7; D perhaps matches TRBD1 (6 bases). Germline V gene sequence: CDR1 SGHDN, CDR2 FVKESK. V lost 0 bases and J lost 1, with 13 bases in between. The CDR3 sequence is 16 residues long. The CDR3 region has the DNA TGTGCCAGCAGCCAAGATCAACGGACAGAGTCCTACGAGCAGTACTTC. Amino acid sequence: CASSQDQRTESYEQYF.

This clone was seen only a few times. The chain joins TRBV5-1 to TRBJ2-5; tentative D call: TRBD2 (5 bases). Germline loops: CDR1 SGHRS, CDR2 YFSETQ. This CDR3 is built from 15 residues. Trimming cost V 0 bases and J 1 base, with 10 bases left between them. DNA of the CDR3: TGCGCCAGCAGCTTGGTCCAAGGAGGCCAAGAGACCCAGTACTTC. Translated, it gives CASSLVQGGQETQYF. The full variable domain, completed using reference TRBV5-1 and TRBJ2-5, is KAGVTQTPRYLIKTRGQQVTLSCSPISGHRSVSWYQQTPGQGLQFLFEYFSETQRNKGNFPGRFSGRQFSNSRSEMNVSTLELGDSALYLCASSLVQGGQETQYFGPGTRLLVL.

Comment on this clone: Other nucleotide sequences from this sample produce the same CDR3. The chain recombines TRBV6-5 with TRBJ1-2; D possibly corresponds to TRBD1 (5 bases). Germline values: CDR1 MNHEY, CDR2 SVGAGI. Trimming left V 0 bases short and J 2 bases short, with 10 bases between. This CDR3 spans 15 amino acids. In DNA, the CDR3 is TGTGCCAGCAGTTACTCGTTGGCAGGGAACTATGGCTACACCTTC. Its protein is CASSYSLAGNYGYTF.

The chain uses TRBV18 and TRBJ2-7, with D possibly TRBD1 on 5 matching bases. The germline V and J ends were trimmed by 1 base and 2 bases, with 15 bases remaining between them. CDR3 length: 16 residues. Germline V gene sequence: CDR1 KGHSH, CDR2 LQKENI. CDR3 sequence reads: CASSPLEVGAPYEQYF. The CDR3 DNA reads TGTGCCAGCTCACCACTCGAGGTAGGGGCCCCCTACGAGCAGTACTTC. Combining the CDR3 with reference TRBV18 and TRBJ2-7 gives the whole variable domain NAGVMQNPRHLVRRRGQEARLRCSPMKGHSHVYWYRQLPEEGLKFMVYLQKENIIDESGMPKERFSAEFPKEGPSILRIQQVVRGDSAAYFCASSPLEVGAPYEQYFGPGTRLTVT.

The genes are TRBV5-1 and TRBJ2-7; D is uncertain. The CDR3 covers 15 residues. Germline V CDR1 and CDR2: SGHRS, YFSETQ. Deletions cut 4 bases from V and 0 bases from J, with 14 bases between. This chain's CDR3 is CASSPRQVSSYEQYF. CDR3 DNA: TGCGCCAGCAGCCCCCGGCAGGTTAGCTCCTACGAGCAGTACTTC.

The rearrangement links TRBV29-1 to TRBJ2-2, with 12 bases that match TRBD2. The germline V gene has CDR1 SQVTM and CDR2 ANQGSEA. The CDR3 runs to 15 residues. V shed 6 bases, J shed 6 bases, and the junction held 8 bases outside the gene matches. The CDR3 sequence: CSVATSGGLAGELFF. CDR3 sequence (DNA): TGCAGCGTCGCTACTAGCGGGGGGCTAGCCGGGGAGCTGTTTTTT.

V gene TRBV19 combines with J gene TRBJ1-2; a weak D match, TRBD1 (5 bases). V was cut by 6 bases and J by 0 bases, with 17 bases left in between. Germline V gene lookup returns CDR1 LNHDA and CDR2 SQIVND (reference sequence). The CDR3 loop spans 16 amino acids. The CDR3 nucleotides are TGTGCCAGTAGGAACCCCAGGGCAGGTCCTAACTATGGCTACACCTTC. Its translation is CASRNPRAGPNYGYTF.

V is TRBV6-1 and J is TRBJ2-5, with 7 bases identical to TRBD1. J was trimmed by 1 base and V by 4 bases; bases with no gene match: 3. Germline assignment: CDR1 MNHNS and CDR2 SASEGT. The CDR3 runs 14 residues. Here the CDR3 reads CASSGGDSQETQYF. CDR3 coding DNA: TGTGCCAGCAGTGGAGGGGACAGCCAAGAGACCCAGTACTTC.

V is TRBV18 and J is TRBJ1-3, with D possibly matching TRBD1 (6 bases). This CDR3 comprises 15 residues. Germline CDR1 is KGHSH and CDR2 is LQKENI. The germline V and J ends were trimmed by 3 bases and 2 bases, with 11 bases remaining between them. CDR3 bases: TGTGCCAGCTCACCCCCGACAGGCCCTGGAAACACCATATATTTT. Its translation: CASSPPTGPGNTIYF.

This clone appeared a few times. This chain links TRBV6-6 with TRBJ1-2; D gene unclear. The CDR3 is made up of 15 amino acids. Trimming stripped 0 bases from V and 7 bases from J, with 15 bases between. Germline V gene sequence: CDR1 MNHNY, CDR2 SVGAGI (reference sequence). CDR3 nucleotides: TGTGCCAGCAGTTACTCGAGGGTTCGGGGTGGTGGCTACACCTTC. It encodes CASSYSRVRGGGYTF.

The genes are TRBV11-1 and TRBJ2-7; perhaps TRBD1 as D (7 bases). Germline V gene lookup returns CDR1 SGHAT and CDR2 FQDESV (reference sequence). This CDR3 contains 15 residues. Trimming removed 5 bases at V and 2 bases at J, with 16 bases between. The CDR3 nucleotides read TGTGCCAGCAGCCCCTCAGGGGGGTATGCCTACGAGCAGTACTTC. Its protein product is CASSPSGGYAYEQYF. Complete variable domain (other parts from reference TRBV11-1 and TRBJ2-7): EAEVAQSPRYKITEKSQAVAFWCDPISGHATLYWYRQILGQGPELLVQFQDESVVDDSQLPKDRFSAERLKGVDSTLKIQPAELGDSAMYLCASSPSGGYAYEQYFGPGTRLTVT.

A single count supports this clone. CDR3 residues: CASSESQGSDTQYF. CDR3 DNA: TGTGCCAGCAGTGAATCACAGGGGTCAGATACGCAGTATTTT. The chain employs TRBV2 and TRBJ2-3; 7 nucleotides align to TRBD1. The V segment lost 2 bases and the J segment 4 bases; nucleotides outside the gene matches: 3. The CDR3 is 14 residues long. CDR1 is SNHLY and CDR2 is FYNNEI in the germline V gene.

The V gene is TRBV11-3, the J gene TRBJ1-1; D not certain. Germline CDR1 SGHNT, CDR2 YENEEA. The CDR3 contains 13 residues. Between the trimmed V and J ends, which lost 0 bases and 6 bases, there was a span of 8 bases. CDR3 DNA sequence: TGTGCCAGCAGCTTAGAAGCCCGAGCTGAAGCTTTCTTT. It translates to CASSLEARAEAFF.

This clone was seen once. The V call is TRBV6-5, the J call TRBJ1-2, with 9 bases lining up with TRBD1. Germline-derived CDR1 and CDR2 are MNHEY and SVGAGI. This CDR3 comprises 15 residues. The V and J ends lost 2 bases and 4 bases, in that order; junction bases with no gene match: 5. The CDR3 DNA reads TGTGCCAGCAGTTACGGGGGACAGGGTTTCTATGGCTACACCTTC. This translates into CASSYGGQGFYGYTF.

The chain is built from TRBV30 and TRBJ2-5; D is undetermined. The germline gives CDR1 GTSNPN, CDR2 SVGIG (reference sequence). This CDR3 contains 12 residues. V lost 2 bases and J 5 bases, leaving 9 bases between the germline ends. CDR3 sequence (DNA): TGTGCCTGGAGTCTCCCCGGGGAGACCCAGTACTTC. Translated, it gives CAWSLPGETQYF.

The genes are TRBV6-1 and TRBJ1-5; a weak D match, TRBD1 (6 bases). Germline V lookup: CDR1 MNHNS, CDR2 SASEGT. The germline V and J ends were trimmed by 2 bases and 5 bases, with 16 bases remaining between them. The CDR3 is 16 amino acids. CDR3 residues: CASSEQGLVGYQPQHF. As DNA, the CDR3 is TGTGCCAGCAGTGAACAGGGGCTTGTAGGATATCAGCCCCAGCATTTT.

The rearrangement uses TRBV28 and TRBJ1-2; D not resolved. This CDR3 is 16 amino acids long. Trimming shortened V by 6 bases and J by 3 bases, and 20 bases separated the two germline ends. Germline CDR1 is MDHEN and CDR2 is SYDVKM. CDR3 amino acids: CASSPGPTIAHYGYTF. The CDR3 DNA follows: TGTGCCAGCAGCCCTGGACCGACTATAGCCCACTATGGCTACACCTTC.

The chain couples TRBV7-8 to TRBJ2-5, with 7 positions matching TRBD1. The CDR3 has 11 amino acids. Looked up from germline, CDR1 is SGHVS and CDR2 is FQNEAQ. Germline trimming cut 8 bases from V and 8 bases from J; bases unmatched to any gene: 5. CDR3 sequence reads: CASAGGPTQYF. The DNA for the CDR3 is TGTGCCAGCGCAGGGGGTCCTACCCAGTACTTC. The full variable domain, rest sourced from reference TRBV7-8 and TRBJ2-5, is GAGVSQSPRYKVAKRGQDVALRCDPISGHVSLFWYQQALGQGPEFLTYFQNEAQLDKSGLPSDRFFAERPEGSVSTLKIQRTQQEDSAVYLCASAGGPTQYFGPGTRLLVL.